One T cell receptor (beta chain) is described in this entry. The target antigen is unknown. Germline CDR1 and CDR2: KGHSH and LQKENI. This CDR3 has 12 residues. Trimming took off 6 bases at V and 4 bases at J, with 9 bases between the two ends. This entry is derived from a study of T cells after posttransplantation cyclophosphamide. Controls had myeloablative marrow grafts with methotrexate and calcineurin inhibitor, sampled at 1 year. Study results and limitations: After PTCy, TRB diversity resembled that of CNI/methotrexate controls. Later blood repertoires were often dominated by clones from the donor CD8+ memory compartment.

This table comes from immunoSEQ multiplex PCR, and its TCRdb copy is limited to in-frame clones, with some not included. The sample contains about 20,000 clones, approximately 92% of which appear only once. The sequence was obtained from a female patient between 30 and 39 years old who received an allogeneic stem cell transplant from an unrelated donor, was CMV-positive, and had acute and chronic GVHD. Some T cells may trace back to the graft donor. The sample was PBMCs, taken around 380 days after allogeneic stem cell transplant with calcineurin inhibitor and methotrexate. The V and J genes are TRBV18 and TRBJ1-2; TRBD1 is a possible D gene (6 bases). The CDR3 sequence is CASSGQLYGYTF. In nucleotides, the CDR3 is TGTGCCAGCTCCGGACAGCTCTATGGCTACACCTTC.